This note documents a single T cell receptor (beta chain) sequence. The method was immunoSEQ multiplex PCR; TCRdb's version includes in-frame clones alone and lacks a portion of them. The top ten clones hold 0.89% of a sample with about a million clones, approximately 75% of them seen once. V gave up 8 bases and J gave up 0 bases, with 14 bases separating them. The CDR3 length is 14 residues. Germline assignment: CDR1 SGHVS and CDR2 FNYEAQ. These data are taken from a study of shared clonotypes between healthy human individuals. The chain carries TRBV7-6 and TRBJ2-7; tentatively, D is TRBD2 (5 bases). This sequence was found in a man aged 18 to 29 in good health. Some clones in this sample may be carry-over from other donors' samples. Material for sequencing was memory CD4+ T cells from PBMCs. Subset: CD45RA-negative fraction. The CDR3: CASGPRRNSYEQYF. CDR3 bases: TGTGCCAGCGGACCCAGGAGGAACTCCTACGAGCAGTACTTC.